The 27 T cell receptor beta chains given below trace back to one sample, sequenced in a study of beta chain features in type 1 diabetes. Sequencing targeted expressed TCRB transcripts, as all isolated RNA had been reverse transcribed. Profiling relied on immunoSEQ multiplex PCR, and the TCRdb table lists in-frame clones only, not all of them. The table includes more than 150,000 clones, approximately 9% detected once. The sequenced sample was central memory CD4+ T cells from blood. The receptors originated from a young woman in good health.

The V gene is TRBV14, the J gene TRBJ2-7; TRBD2 aligns across 9 bases. The ends lost 3 bases at V and 5 bases at J; junction bases unmatched: 8. The CDR3 is made up of 15 amino acids. CDR1 and CDR2 from the germline V gene are SGHDN and FVKESK. The DNA of the CDR3 is TGTGCCAGCAGCCAGCTAGCGGGAACCAGGAACGAGCAGTACTTC. Its protein product is CASSQLAGTRNEQYF. Variable domain in full (rest from reference TRBV14 and TRBJ2-7): EAGVTQFPSHSVIEKGQTVTLRCDPISGHDNLYWYRRVMGKEIKFLLHFVKESKQDESGMPNNRFLAERTGGTYSTLKVQPAELEDSGVYFCASSQLAGTRNEQYFGPGTRLTVT.

CDR3 residues: CASSPNRADTEAFF. The CDR3 DNA follows: TGTGCCAGCTCACCAAACAGGGCGGACACTGAAGCTTTCTTT. This sequence joins TRBV18 and TRBJ1-1, with D possibly being TRBD1 (6 bases). CDR3 length: 14 residues. V lost 2 bases and J lost 3, with 10 bases in between. Germline V gene data show CDR1 as KGHSH and CDR2 as LQKENI.

V is TRBV4-1 and J is TRBJ2-1; TRBD2 agrees at 8 bases. Unmatched junction bases numbered 9, after V lost 0 bases and J lost 8 bases. Germline assignment: CDR1 MGHRA and CDR2 YSYEKL. The CDR3 runs 16 residues. DNA for the CDR3: TGCGCCAGCAGCCAAGAGTCTAGCGGGCCTTTGGATGAGCAGTTCTTC. Translation: CASSQESSGPLDEQFF.

This clone was seen at least ten times. The chain recombines TRBV18 with TRBJ2-3; no reliable D call. V lost 0 bases, J lost 3 bases, and 4 bases lay in between. The CDR3 extends over 13 amino acids. The V gene's germline CDR1 is KGHSH and CDR2 LQKENI. CDR3 sequence: CASSPPETDTQYF. CDR3 sequence (DNA): TGTGCCAGCTCACCACCGGAGACAGATACGCAGTATTTT. Complete variable domain (other parts from reference TRBV18 and TRBJ2-3): NAGVMQNPRHLVRRRGQEARLRCSPMKGHSHVYWYRQLPEEGLKFMVYLQKENIIDESGMPKERFSAEFPKEGPSILRIQQVVRGDSAAYFCASSPPETDTQYFGPGTRLTVL.

This clone was detected only a few times. The chain links TRBV6-5 to TRBJ1-2; 9 nucleotides match TRBD1. CDR3 length equals 14 residues. Germline CDR1 reads MNHEY; CDR2 reads SVGAGI. V dropped 6 bases and J dropped 7; count of bases not matched to a gene: 9. CDR3 nucleotide sequence: TGTGCCAGCAGACCTACAGGGGGCATTTTTGGCTACACCTTC. It encodes CASRPTGGIFGYTF.

This rearrangement joins TRBV10-3 to TRBJ2-2; D uncertain. The germline V and J ends were trimmed by 2 bases and 4 bases, with 5 bases remaining between them. The CDR3 loop spans 13 amino acids. CDR1 and CDR2 (germline): ENHRY, SYGVKD. For the CDR3, the DNA is TGTGCCATCAGTGAGGGTAGCACCGGGGAGCTGTTTTTT. It yields the protein CAISEGSTGELFF.

This clone occurred a few times. This chain uses TRBV27 with TRBJ2-7; possibly TRBD2 for D (6 bases). The V gene's germline CDR1 is MNHEY and CDR2 SMNVEV (reference sequence). Trimming removed 6 bases from V and 2 bases from J, with 14 bases in between. The CDR3 contains 14 residues. The DNA for the CDR3 is TGTGCCAGCAGAGCCCGGGACTCCGCCTACGAGCAGTACTTC. Encoded protein: CASRARDSAYEQYF.

This clone was recorded a few times. The chain employs TRBV11-2 and TRBJ2-3, with D unclear. Trimming took 8 bases from V and 3 from J, leaving 15 bases between them. The CDR3 contains 14 residues. Germline loops: CDR1 SGHAT, CDR2 FQNNGV. The CDR3 coding sequence is TGTGCCAGCGGCCCCCGCGCACAGACAGATACGCAGTATTTT. Translating it yields CASGPRAQTDTQYF. The whole variable domain, filled in from reference TRBV11-2 and TRBJ2-3, reads EAGVAQSPRYKIIEKRQSVAFWCNPISGHATLYWYQQILGQGPKLLIQFQNNGVVDDSQLPKDRFSAERLKGVDSTLKIQPAKLEDSAVYLCASGPRAQTDTQYFGPGTRLTVL.

This chain connects TRBV10-3 to TRBJ2-1; 12 bases align to TRBD2. Germline lookup yields CDR1 ENHRY and CDR2 SYGVKD. CDR3 size: 16 residues. Trimming removed 4 bases from V and 8 bases from J; junction bases left unmatched: 9. CDR3 sequence reads: CAISGPRLAGVDEQFF. The CDR3, as DNA: TGTGCCATCAGTGGACCAAGACTAGCGGGAGTGGATGAGCAGTTCTTC.

This clone was counted between two and nine times. The chain has TRBV6-1 and TRBJ1-5; D is perhaps TRBD1 (5 bases). V shed 5 bases and J shed 5 bases, with 7 bases lying between them. The CDR3 has 12 residues. The germline V gene has CDR1 MNHNS and CDR2 SASEGT. The CDR3 DNA reads as TGTGCCAGCAGTCTCAGGGATCAGCCCCAGCATTTT. Protein sequence: CASSLRDQPQHF.

The chain uses TRBV19 and TRBJ2-1; 10 nucleotides line up with TRBD2. The CDR3 extends over 15 amino acids. The ends lost 4 bases at V and 4 bases at J; junction bases unmatched: 4. The germline V gene encodes CDR1 LNHDA and CDR2 SQIVND (reference sequence). For the CDR3, the DNA is TGTGCCAGTAGTAGTAGCGGGAGGTTTTACAATGAGCAGTTCTTC. It is translated as CASSSSGRFYNEQFF.

Remarks on this clone: The same CDR3 also results from other DNA sequences found in this sample. The chain is built from TRBV7-2 and TRBJ2-5; unclear D gene. CDR3 length: 14 amino acids. Trimming left V 1 base short and J 1 base short, with 7 bases between. From germline, CDR1 is SGHTA and CDR2 FQGNSA. In nucleotides, the CDR3 is TGTGCCAGCAGCTTAGGCCGGTCCCAAGAGACCCAGTACTTC. Its translation is CASSLGRSQETQYF.

This clone was seen a few times. This rearrangement joins TRBV5-1 to TRBJ2-3; TRBD2 might be the D (6 bases). Germline V gene sequence: CDR1 SGHRS, CDR2 YFSETQ. The V and J ends lost 2 bases and 9 bases respectively, with 16 bases between them. The CDR3 runs to 14 residues. CDR3 residues: CASSLEAGRETQYF. CDR3 in DNA: TGCGCCAGCAGCTTAGAAGCGGGCCGGGAGACGCAGTATTTT. Supplemented by reference TRBV5-1 and TRBJ2-3, the full variable domain reads KAGVTQTPRYLIKTRGQQVTLSCSPISGHRSVSWYQQTPGQGLQFLFEYFSETQRNKGNFPGRFSGRQFSNSRSEMNVSTLELGDSALYLCASSLEAGRETQYFGPGTRLTVL.

The chain uses TRBV25-1 and TRBJ2-5; a weak D match, TRBD1 (5 bases). Germline CDR1 MGHDK, CDR2 SYGVNS. The ends were cut back, 9 bases at V and 3 bases at J, with 20 bases in the middle. This CDR3 is built from 15 residues. The CDR3 reads CARGGFGASKETQYF. The CDR3 region has the DNA TGTGCCAGGGGTGGGTTTGGGGCGAGCAAAGAGACCCAGTACTTC.

The V call is TRBV10-3, the J call TRBJ2-7; TRBD2 matches at 11 bases. The CDR3 is made up of 16 amino acids. CDR1 is ENHRY and CDR2 is SYGVKD in the germline V gene. V was clipped by 10 bases and J by 5 bases; unmatched bases: 16. The chain's CDR3 is CANARTSGRAPHEQYF. Written as DNA, the CDR3 is TGTGCCAACGCCCGAACTAGCGGGAGAGCCCCCCACGAGCAGTACTTC.

The genes are TRBV5-1 and TRBJ2-5; 7 bases are a match to TRBD1. This CDR3 has 15 residues. V was pared by 5 bases and J by 2 bases, with 9 bases of the junction left unmatched. The germline V gene encodes CDR1 SGHRS and CDR2 YFSETQ. The CDR3 DNA sequence: TGCGCCAGCAGATTCCGTCCGGGACAGCAAGAGACCCAGTACTTC. Translated, it gives CASRFRPGQQETQYF.

This clone was recorded a few times. The genes are TRBV18 and TRBJ2-4; TRBD1 agrees at 7 bases. CDR1 is KGHSH and CDR2 is LQKENI in the germline V gene. J was trimmed by 1 base and V by 5 bases; bases with no gene match: 8. This CDR3 region has 16 residues. The CDR3 DNA reads TGTGCCAGCTCATACGACAGGGCGCGGGCCAAAAACATTCAGTACTTC. Its translation: CASSYDRARAKNIQYF.

This clone has just a few counts. The V and J genes are TRBV5-6 and TRBJ2-1; 11 positions agree with TRBD2. The CDR3 runs to 15 residues. Looked up from germline, CDR1 is SGHDT and CDR2 is YYEEEE. Germline trimming cut 4 bases from V and 6 bases from J; bases unmatched to any gene: 6. CDR3 region: CASSIAGGNGNEQFF. Here the CDR3 DNA reads TGTGCCAGCAGCATAGCGGGAGGGAATGGCAATGAGCAGTTCTTC.

This clone has more than one count but fewer than ten. The chain combines TRBV29-1 with TRBJ1-5, with D perhaps matching TRBD1 (5 bases). Looked up from germline, CDR1 is SQVTM and CDR2 is ANQGSEA. CDR3 length equals 12 residues. V was cut by 5 bases and J by 2 bases, with 7 bases left in between. The CDR3 DNA follows: TGCAGCGTTCTGACAGGCAATCAGCCCCAGCATTTT. Protein product: CSVLTGNQPQHF.

This clone has just a few counts. J is TRBJ1-1 and V is TRBV5-4; D uncertain. Trimming removed 0 bases from V and 7 bases from J, with 10 bases in between. CDR1 is SGHNT, CDR2 YYREEE, per germline (reference sequence). This CDR3 is built from 13 residues. This CDR3 is CASSLGGGFEAFF. The CDR3 bases are TGTGCCAGCAGCTTGGGGGGAGGCTTTGAAGCTTTCTTT.

This clone has only a few counts. This chain connects TRBV6-5 to TRBJ1-2; TRBD1 aligns across 7 bases. The CDR3 runs 12 residues. Germline V gene sequence: CDR1 MNHEY, CDR2 SVGAGI. Losses at the gene ends were 5 bases for V and 4 bases for J; bases not matched to a gene: 1. CDR3 sequence reads: CASSRQGYGYTF. The CDR3 DNA is TGTGCCAGCAGTAGACAGGGCTATGGCTACACCTTC.

V and J are TRBV10-3 and TRBJ2-5, with D perhaps TRBD2 (5 bases). The CDR3 loop spans 16 amino acids. The V and J ends lost 4 bases and 5 bases respectively, with 20 bases between them. Looked up from germline, CDR1 is ENHRY and CDR2 is SYGVKD. The CDR3: CAISGGWGADRETQYF. DNA of the CDR3: TGTGCCATCAGTGGAGGTTGGGGAGCCGATCGGGAGACCCAGTACTTC.

This clone was counted only a few times. This chain links TRBV7-9 with TRBJ2-1; 16 bases match TRBD2. J gave up 6 bases and V 2 bases, and 7 bases lay outside the gene matches. The CDR3 spans 18 residues. Looked up from germline, CDR1 is SEHNR and CDR2 is FQNEAQ (reference sequence). The CDR3 DNA reads as TGTGCCAGCAGCTTACGGGGACTAGCGGGAGGGCTAATCAATGAGCAGTTCTTC. Its protein product is CASSLRGLAGGLINEQFF.

This clone was counted only a few times. The chain joins TRBV11-2 to TRBJ2-1; tentatively, D is TRBD1 (6 bases). CDR1 is SGHAT and CDR2 is FQNNGV in the germline V gene. V was clipped by 8 bases and J by 4 bases, with 12 bases between them. The CDR3 totals 13 residues. The CDR3 reads CASGVQGYNEQFF. The CDR3 coding sequence is TGTGCCAGCGGGGTACAGGGTTACAATGAGCAGTTCTTC.

This clone was picked up a small number of times. The V and J genes are TRBV7-2 and TRBJ2-5, with D possibly matching TRBD2 (5 bases). CDR1 and CDR2 from the germline V gene are SGHTA and FQGNSA. The CDR3 totals 17 residues. Trimming removed 0 bases from V and 1 base from J, with 15 bases in between. The chain's CDR3 is CASSLARVGGPQETQYF. CDR3 sequence (DNA): TGTGCCAGCAGCTTAGCGCGGGTCGGTGGGCCCCAAGAGACCCAGTACTTC.

The gene calls are TRBV5-1 and TRBJ2-5, with D maybe TRBD2 (5 bases). CDR3 length: 14 amino acids. Deletions cut 5 bases from V and 0 bases from J, with 11 bases between. Germline loops: CDR1 SGHRS, CDR2 YFSETQ. The CDR3 DNA follows: TGCGCCAGCAGAAAACCAGCGGACCAAGAGACCCAGTACTTC. This translates into CASRKPADQETQYF.

The sample holds a few counts of this clone. J is TRBJ2-7 and V is TRBV7-2; maybe TRBD2 (5 bases). V lost 5 bases to trimming and J lost 2 bases, with 16 bases between them. The germline gives CDR1 SGHTA, CDR2 FQGNSA. There are 15 residues in the CDR3. The CDR3 loop is CASSPWVGGTYEQYF. Written as DNA, the CDR3 is TGTGCCAGCAGCCCCTGGGTAGGAGGCACCTACGAGCAGTACTTC.